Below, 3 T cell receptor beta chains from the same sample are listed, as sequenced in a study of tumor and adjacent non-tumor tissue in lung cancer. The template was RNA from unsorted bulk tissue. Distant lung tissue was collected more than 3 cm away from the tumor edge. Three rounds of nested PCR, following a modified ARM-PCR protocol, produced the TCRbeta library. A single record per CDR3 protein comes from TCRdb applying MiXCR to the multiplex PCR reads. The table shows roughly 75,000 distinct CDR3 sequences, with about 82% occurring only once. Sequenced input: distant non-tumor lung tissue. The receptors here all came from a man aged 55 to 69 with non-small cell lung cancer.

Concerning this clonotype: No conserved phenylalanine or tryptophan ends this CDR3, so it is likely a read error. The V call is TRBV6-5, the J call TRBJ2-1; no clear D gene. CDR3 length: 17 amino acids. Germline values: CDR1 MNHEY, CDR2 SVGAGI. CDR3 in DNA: TGTGCCAGCAGTTACTCGTGCAGGCCGAGCTCCTACATTGAGCAGTTCTTA. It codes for CASSYSCRPSSYIEQFL.

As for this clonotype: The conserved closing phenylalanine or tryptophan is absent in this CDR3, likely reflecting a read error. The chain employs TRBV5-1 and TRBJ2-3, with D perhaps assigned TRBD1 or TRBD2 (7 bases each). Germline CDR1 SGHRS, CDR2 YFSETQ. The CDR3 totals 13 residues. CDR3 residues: CASSPRGRGTQYL. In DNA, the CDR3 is TGCGCTAGCAGCCCCAGGGGGAGGGGGACGCAGTATCTT.

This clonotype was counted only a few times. The CDR3 region is CASSHNRFSGGAGDTQYF. CDR3 coding DNA: TGTGCCAGCAGCCATAACCGATTTAGCGGGGGGGCCGGAGATACGCAGTATTTT. The V call is TRBV14, the J call TRBJ2-3, with 11 bases matching TRBD2. The length of the CDR3 is 18 residues. CDR1 is SGHDN, CDR2 FVKESK, per germline. V lost 3 bases and J lost 5; bases outside the gene matches: 13.